These T cell receptor beta chains were read from a single sample in a study of shared clonotypes between healthy human individuals. Clones were sequenced by immunoSEQ multiplex PCR, and TCRdb holds only the in-frame ones, with some missing. The sample consists of around 2.5 million clones, roughly 93% of them appearing once. Sequencing was done on a sample of naive CD4+ T cells from PBMCs. These receptors all stem from a man aged 18 to 29 in good health. Some clones in this sample may be carry-over from other donors' samples. CDR3s include the opening cysteine and the closing phenylalanine or tryptophan.

J gene | V gene | CDR3 protein
TRBJ1-3 | TRBV25-1 | CASSESLFAGNTIYF
TRBJ1-2 | TRBV14 | CASSQDLGAGANYGYTF
TRBJ1-6 | TRBV28 | CASSTPRARSPLHF
TRBJ2-5 | TRBV7-3 | CASSPGTAQETQYF
TRBJ2-3 | TRBV18 | CASSRTSGTDTQYF
. | TRBV29-1 | CSVAGTVSYEQYF
TRBJ1-2 | TRBV19 | CASTNQGQGPFYGYTF
TRBJ2-7 | TRBV6-1 | CASSERVYEQYF
TRBJ2-4 | TRBV5-1 | CASNGGAKNIQYF
TRBJ2-5 | TRBV6-1 | CASRTGQGGETQYF
TRBJ2-1 | TRBV18 | CASSPGGSSYNEQFF
TRBJ1-1 | TRBV5-5 | CASSLANQGAVDTEAFF
TRBJ1-2 | TRBV27 | CASSPGQGIRDGYTF
TRBJ2-7 | TRBV6-1 | CASRGARGGPYEQYF
TRBJ1-1 | TRBV5-1 | CASSLAPEAEAFF
TRBJ2-1 | TRBV28 | CASTGTSGRASYSYNEQFF
TRBJ2-7 | TRBV11-2 | CASSTGVAATYEQYF
TRBJ2-1 | TRBV14 | CASSRPGSGRYEQFF
TRBJ2-3 | TRBV29-1 | CSVGGAGTDTQYF
TRBJ2-1 | TRBV7-8 | CASSSSTGPYYNEQFF
TRBJ1-2 | TRBV27 | CASSLVGGGFSYGYTF
TRBJ2-7 | TRBV18 | CASSPASGREVGEQYF
TRBJ2-7 | TRBV15 | CATSRDAQGGYEQYF
TRBJ2-7 | TRBV5-4 | CASSLRGGSYEQYF
TRBJ2-5 | TRBV5-1 | CASSVAPLETQYF
TRBJ2-1 | TRBV7-9 | CATPGTDNEQFF
TRBJ2-1 | TRBV6-5 | CASSTGSSYNEQFF
TRBJ2-7 | TRBV5-1 | CASSSTGSQEQYF
TRBJ1-6 | TRBV28 | CASSLPRGEGYSPLHF
TRBJ1-5 | TRBV5-1 | CASRWTVSNQPQHF
TRBJ1-2 | TRBV6-6 | CASKTGGNYGYTF
TRBJ1-2 | TRBV30 | CAWSLEDGYTF
TRBJ1-2 | TRBV7-2 | CASSFRPQTYGYTF
TRBJ1-3 | TRBV5-1 | CASSWDGSSGNTIYF
TRBJ1-1 | TRBV5-1 | CASSGGGGTTEAFF
TRBJ1-2 | TRBV2 | CASRDRGHGYTF
TRBJ2-2 | TRBV19 | CASSISSGYTGELFF